This TCR beta chain was obtained from a study of blood T cell repertoires in COVID-19. As for the study in general: PBMCs, B-cell-depleted T cells, or T cells provided the cDNA or gDNA that made up the material.

V shed 8 bases and J shed 1 base, with 14 bases lying between them. CDR1 and CDR2 from the germline V gene are MNHEY and SMNVEV (reference sequence). This CDR3 is built from 14 residues. The table came from immunoSEQ multiplex PCR; TCRdb's copy has only in-frame clones and leaves some out. The repertoire includes some 240,000 clones, 84% of them detected once, and roughly 4% sits in the top ten. Participants came from under 30 US areas, aged roughly 18 to 90 years. The chain carries TRBV27 and TRBJ2-5, with a weak D call TRBD2 (5 bases). This clonotype was obtained from a man aged 25 to 40 with acute COVID-19. The sequencing sample was made of PBMCs or T cells enriched from blood (not recorded which). The chain's CDR3 is CASGRRSGQETQYF. The CDR3 nucleotides read TGTGCCAGCGGCAGGAGGAGTGGCCAAGAGACCCAGTACTTC.